The table lists the clone carrying this T cell receptor (beta chain) with a few counts. How the authors handled the data: Scientists estimated how many nucleated cells there were by amplifying reference gene primers. The table came from immunoSEQ multiplex PCR; TCRdb's copy has only in-frame clones and leaves some out. For V, J and clone size, that table is used; D and trimming come from the DNA. The repertoire holds around 100,000 clones, approximately 80% seen once, with 10% to 15% in the top ten. The sample belongs to a study of blood T cell repertoires in COVID-19. In the study overall: Nucleic acid was either cDNA or gDNA, and it came from T cells, B-cell-depleted T cells, or PBMCs.

CDR1 is MNHEY, CDR2 SMNVEV, per germline (reference sequence). The CDR3 runs 13 residues. The ends were cut back, 6 bases at V and 6 bases at J, with 11 bases in the middle. Material for sequencing was peripheral blood. This receptor was taken from a human donor in a cohort sampled during active or convalescent COVID-19. The chain uses TRBV27 and TRBJ2-2; the D is unclear. CDR3 in amino acids: CASREQLPGELFF. CDR3 nucleotide sequence: TGTGCCAGCAGGGAACAGCTTCCCGGGGAGCTGTTTTTT.